The next 18 T cell receptor beta chains were all read from a single sample in a study of blood T cell repertoires in COVID-19. Libraries were prepared by immunoSEQ multiplex PCR; TCRdb keeps only in-frame clonotypes and omits some of them. Among about 150,000 clones listed, 85% to 90% were seen once. The sample consisted of peripheral blood. These receptors all stem from a man aged 55-75 years with COVID-19, enrolled during active disease.

This clone is a singleton in its sample. The CDR3 loop reads CASSLDGVNTEAFF. The CDR3 DNA follows: TGTGCCAGCAGCTTAGATGGAGTGAACACTGAAGCTTTCTTT. The chain couples TRBV7-2 to TRBJ1-1; D not resolved. Germline values: CDR1 SGHTA, CDR2 FQGNSA. This CDR3 contains 14 residues. Trimming removed 1 base from V and 0 bases from J, with 6 bases in between.

The V gene is TRBV5-6, the J gene TRBJ2-7; 9 bases match TRBD1. The CDR3 length is 14 residues. Trimming took 4 bases from V and 3 from J; bases not matched to a gene: 5. The germline gives CDR1 SGHDT, CDR2 YYEEEE. The CDR3 bases are TGTGCCAGCAGCGTGTCGGGACAGGGCTACGAGCAGTACTTC. It codes for CASSVSGQGYEQYF.

The chain combines TRBV5-1 with TRBJ1-1; 7 bases match TRBD1. Trimming cost V 0 bases and J 2 bases; bases outside gene matches: 4. Germline lookup yields CDR1 SGHRS and CDR2 YFSETQ. This CDR3 contains 15 residues. CDR3 in DNA: TGCGCCAGCAGCTTGGATAGGGGGCCTAACACTGAAGCTTTCTTT. It codes for CASSLDRGPNTEAFF.

This chain joins TRBV7-3 and TRBJ2-1; 7 nucleotides match TRBD2. CDR1 and CDR2 from the germline V gene are SGHTA and FQGTGA. The CDR3 totals 17 residues. V dropped 0 bases and J dropped 5; count of bases not matched to a gene: 10. The chain's CDR3 is CASSLTPGLPTHNEQFF. CDR3 in DNA: TGTGCCAGCAGCTTAACCCCGGGACTACCTACTCACAATGAGCAGTTCTTC.

This chain connects TRBV5-1 to TRBJ1-5; perhaps TRBD1 as D (6 bases). V lost 5 bases and J lost 4, with 13 bases in between. The CDR3 is 14 amino acids. CDR1 SGHRS and CDR2 YFSETQ come from the germline V gene. The CDR3 sequence: CASSQGTPNQPQHF. The CDR3 DNA sequence: TGCGCCAGCAGTCAAGGGACACCAAATCAGCCCCAGCATTTT.

This rearrangement joins TRBV27 to TRBJ1-2; TRBD1 matches 7 bases. Germline values: CDR1 MNHEY, CDR2 SMNVEV (reference sequence). The CDR3 contains 15 residues. V lost 5 bases to trimming and J lost 2 bases; unmatched junction nucleotides: 8. This CDR3 reads CASSQTGVGNYGYTF. CDR3 nucleotides: TGTGCCAGCAGTCAAACAGGGGTTGGCAACTATGGCTACACCTTC.

The chain couples TRBV7-2 to TRBJ1-2; 12 bases line up with TRBD1. CDR1 is SGHTA and CDR2 is FQGNSA in the germline V gene. Trimming at V came to 2 bases and at J to 5 bases, leaving 12 bases not matched to a gene. This CDR3 is 18 amino acids long. The CDR3 nucleotides are TGTGCCAGCAGCTTACTTGCCTGGGGACAGGGGGCGGAATATGGCTACACCTTC. Amino acid sequence: CASSLLAWGQGAEYGYTF.

The rearrangement links TRBV10-3 to TRBJ2-7; TRBD2 matches at 7 bases. The CDR3 covers 14 residues. The trim removed 6 bases at V and 5 bases at J, leaving 10 bases unmatched. Per germline, CDR1 ENHRY and CDR2 SYGVKD. The CDR3 nucleotides read TGTGCCATCAGGTTGGGGGGGGGAGTCAACGAGCAGTACTTC. This translates into CAIRLGGGVNEQYF.

The chain is built from TRBV6-6 and TRBJ1-2; 7 nucleotides align to TRBD1. Germline V gene sequence: CDR1 MNHNY, CDR2 SVGAGI (reference sequence). V was pared by 3 bases and J by 4 bases, with 5 bases of the junction left unmatched. CDR3 length equals 14 residues. The CDR3 reads CASSYTTGSYGYTF. The DNA for the CDR3 is TGTGCCAGCAGTTATACGACAGGGTCCTATGGCTACACCTTC.

V gene TRBV7-9 combines with J gene TRBJ1-1; D is ambiguous. V lost 2 bases and J 6 bases, leaving 13 bases between the germline ends. This CDR3 is 14 amino acids long. The germline V gene has CDR1 SEHNR and CDR2 FQNEAQ (reference sequence). The CDR3 loop reads CASSLFSARSEAFF. In DNA, the CDR3 is TGTGCCAGCAGCTTATTTTCCGCCAGGTCTGAAGCTTTCTTT.

The chain carries TRBV6-6 and TRBJ1-5, with TRBD1 matching over 8 bases. V lost 6 bases to trimming and J lost 7 bases; unmatched junction nucleotides: 8. The CDR3 is 14 amino acids. Germline V lookup: CDR1 MNHNY, CDR2 SVGAGI (reference sequence). CDR3 nucleotides: TGTGCCAGCAGATATGGACAGGGCATCCAGCCCCAGCATTTT. Encoded protein: CASRYGQGIQPQHF.

The rearrangement uses TRBV4-1 and TRBJ1-1, with 12 bases aligning to TRBD1. CDR1 is MGHRA, CDR2 YSYEKL, per germline. The CDR3 totals 18 residues. Unmatched junction bases numbered 11, after V lost 1 base and J lost 5 bases. Here the CDR3 reads CASSQVTGTGGERTEAFF. The CDR3 DNA is TGCGCCAGCAGCCAAGTGACCGGGACAGGGGGCGAAAGAACTGAAGCTTTCTTT.

The chain carries TRBV5-1 and TRBJ1-1; 7 bases are shared with TRBD1. V shed 7 bases, J shed 0 bases, and the junction held 9 bases outside the gene matches. This CDR3 is 15 amino acids long. CDR1 and CDR2 from the germline V gene are SGHRS and YFSETQ. CDR3 sequence: CASFHRQGLNTEAFF. For the CDR3, the DNA is TGCGCCAGCTTCCACCGACAGGGCCTGAACACTGAAGCTTTCTTT.

This chain joins TRBV30 and TRBJ1-3; weak D call: TRBD1 (6 bases). Germline CDR1 reads GTSNPN; CDR2 reads SVGIG (reference sequence). The ends were cut back, 3 bases at V and 0 bases at J, with 9 bases in the middle. This CDR3 contains 14 residues. The CDR3 is CAWRDSNSGNTIYF. The DNA of the CDR3 is TGTGCCTGGAGGGACAGCAACTCTGGAAACACCATATATTTT.

The rearrangement links TRBV6-2 or TRBV6-3 to TRBJ1-5; D ambiguous. This CDR3 region has 13 residues. The V end lost 5 bases, the J end lost 1 base, and 6 bases lay between the germline ends. The germline V gene encodes CDR1 MNHEY and CDR2 SVGEGT. The CDR3 region has the DNA TGTGCCAGCAGTAGAGGGAGCAATCAGCCCCAGCATTTT. Its translation: CASSRGSNQPQHF.

In this sample, this clone turned up a few times. V usage is TRBV3-1 (or the pseudogene TRBV3-2) and J usage is TRBJ2-1; 11 bases map to TRBD2. In germline, CDR1 is LGHDT, CDR2 YNNKEL (reference sequence). CDR3 size: 15 residues. The V gene end was trimmed by 4 bases and the J gene end by 4 bases; junction bases not matched to a gene: 3. CDR3 in DNA: TGTGCCAGCAGCCCGTCTAGCGGGGGGTACAATGAGCAGTTCTTC. The encoded protein is CASSPSSGGYNEQFF.

Only one count was recorded for this clone. The J gene is TRBJ2-1, the V gene TRBV11-3, with TRBD2 matching 13 bases. The CDR3 extends over 18 amino acids. Germline lookup yields CDR1 SGHNT and CDR2 YENEEA. V shed 1 base, J shed 5 bases, and the junction held 8 bases outside the gene matches. The CDR3 reads CASSLGGLAGLLDNEQFF. The CDR3 nucleotides read TGTGCCAGCAGCTTAGGGGGACTAGCGGGACTCCTCGACAATGAGCAGTTCTTC.

The chain links TRBV27 to TRBJ2-7; D gene ambiguous. Germline CDR1 is MNHEY and CDR2 is SMNVEV (reference sequence). Trimming left V 2 bases short and J 2 bases short, with 7 bases between. There are 13 residues in the CDR3. CDR3 sequence: CASSLLFPYEQYF. Here the CDR3 DNA reads TGTGCCAGCAGTTTACTATTCCCCTACGAGCAGTACTTC.